The next 21 T cell receptor beta chains were all read from a single sample in a study of CD8 T cells in ankylosing spondylitis. TCRdb ran MiXCR on the 5' RACE reads and lists one entry per CDR3 protein. The table includes more than 110,000 distinct CDR3 sequences, about 8% detected once. The sequenced sample was synovial fluid, either unsorted or a sorted T cell fraction (not recorded which). Source of these receptors: a male donor with ankylosing spondylitis.

The gene calls are TRBV6-2 or TRBV6-3 and TRBJ2-6; no clear D. Trimming stripped 6 bases from V and 2 bases from J, with 2 bases between. Germline V gives CDR1 MNHEY, CDR2 SVGEGT. This CDR3 is built from 12 residues. This CDR3 is CASSTGANVLTF. The CDR3 DNA is TGTGCCAGCAGCACTGGGGCCAACGTCCTGACTTTC.

This chain uses TRBV20-1 with TRBJ2-3; TRBD1 or TRBD2 may be the D gene (5 bases each). The CDR3 has 16 amino acids. CDR1 is DFQATT and CDR2 is SNEGSKA in the germline V gene (reference sequence). The V end lost 3 bases, the J end lost 0 bases, and 16 bases lay between the germline ends. For the CDR3, the DNA is TGCAGTGCTAGCGGCAGGGAGCGGAGTAGCACAGATACGCAGTATTTT. Translated: CSASGRERSSTDTQYF.

This clonotype was observed a few times. The V gene is TRBV4-2, the J gene TRBJ1-2; no definite D call. Germline CDR1 reads LGHNA; CDR2 reads YNFKEQ. This CDR3 has 15 amino acids. V lost 3 bases and J lost 7, with 18 bases in between. CDR3 DNA: TGTGCCAGCAGCCAGACGGGCAGCCCCGAGGGTGGCTACACCTTC. Its translation is CASSQTGSPEGGYTF.

At least ten counts were recorded for this clonotype. The chain combines TRBV29-1 with TRBJ2-1; weak D call: TRBD2 (5 bases). V was cut by 3 bases and J by 12 bases, with 15 bases left in between. The germline CDR1 and CDR2 sequences are SQVTM and ANQGSEA. This CDR3 is 12 amino acids long. CDR3 loop: CSVEFLAQVQFF. CDR3 in DNA: TGCAGCGTTGAGTTTCTAGCCCAGGTGCAGTTCTTC.

This clonotype was observed many times. The V call is TRBV27, the J call TRBJ2-5, with D perhaps TRBD2 (6 bases). The CDR3 is 15 residues long. CDR1 and CDR2 from the germline V gene are MNHEY and SMNVEV (reference sequence). Trimming removed 3 bases at V and 4 bases at J, with 15 bases between. The CDR3 sequence is CASSFTRGLGETQYF. In nucleotides, the CDR3 is TGTGCCAGCAGTTTTACGCGGGGTTTGGGAGAGACCCAGTACTTC.

This clonotype came up a few times. The gene calls are TRBV6-1 and TRBJ2-5; 9 bases are a match to TRBD1. From germline, CDR1 is MNHNS and CDR2 SASEGT. CDR3 length equals 15 residues. V trimming: 5 bases; J trimming: 2 bases; junction bases outside the gene matches: 6. CDR3 region: CASSPGQGRQETQYF. CDR3 in DNA: TGTGCCAGCAGTCCTGGACAGGGGAGGCAAGAGACCCAGTACTTC.

This clonotype was observed at least ten times. CDR3 nucleotides: TGCAGTGCTAGTAGGCTAGGGAGTGGGGGCCAGCAGTTCTTC. Residues: CSASRLGSGGQQFF. The rearrangement uses TRBV20-1 and TRBJ2-1; D perhaps matches TRBD1 (6 bases). The CDR3 contains 14 residues. V shed 3 bases and J shed 11 bases, with 20 bases lying between them. The V gene's germline CDR1 is DFQATT and CDR2 SNEGSKA (reference sequence).

This clonotype was seen ten or more times. The gene calls are TRBV2 and TRBJ1-2; weak D call: TRBD1 (6 bases). Trimming shortened V by 6 bases and J by 9 bases, and 11 bases separated the two germline ends. This CDR3 spans 11 amino acids. Looked up from germline, CDR1 is SNHLY and CDR2 is FYNNEI. The CDR3 spells CASRNRASYTF. The CDR3 nucleotides read TGTGCCAGCAGAAACAGGGCCAGCTACACCTTC. The complete variable domain, with remaining parts taken from reference TRBV2 and TRBJ1-2, reads EPEVTQTPSHQVTQMGQEVILRCVPISNHLYFYWYRQILGQKVEFLVSFYNNEISEKSEIFDDQFSVERPDGSNFTLKIRSTKLEDSAMYFCASRNRASYTFGSGTRLTVV.

This clonotype occurred a few times. The rearrangement links TRBV20-1 to TRBJ2-1; D not resolved. Germline assignment: CDR1 DFQATT and CDR2 SNEGSKA (reference sequence). V lost 4 bases and J 0 bases, leaving 10 bases between the germline ends. The CDR3 has 14 amino acids. The CDR3: CSATPPVSYNEQFF. The CDR3 DNA reads as TGCAGTGCTACGCCTCCGGTCTCCTACAATGAGCAGTTCTTC.

This clonotype has at least ten counts. This chain joins TRBV28 and TRBJ2-7, with D uncertain. Germline CDR1 and CDR2: MDHEN and SYDVKM. This CDR3 spans 13 amino acids. V was cut by 2 bases and J by 8 bases, with 13 bases left in between. The CDR3 loop is CASSLPLLGKQYF. The CDR3 coding sequence is TGTGCCAGCAGTTTACCTCTACTTGGGAAGCAGTACTTC.

This clonotype has just a few counts. The gene calls are TRBV18 and TRBJ2-2; D is uncertain. The germline V gene has CDR1 KGHSH and CDR2 LQKENI. CDR3 size: 14 residues. The ends were cut back, 2 bases at V and 6 bases at J, with 10 bases in the middle. CDR3 sequence (DNA): TGTGCCAGCTCACCAATCGACGGACCCGGGGAGCTGTTTTTT. Amino acids: CASSPIDGPGELFF.

The genes are TRBV4-2 and TRBJ2-5; weak D call: TRBD2 (7 bases). Germline loops: CDR1 LGHNA, CDR2 YNFKEQ. The CDR3 sequence is 16 residues long. Trimming shortened V by 4 bases and J by 3 bases, and 18 bases separated the two germline ends. In DNA, the CDR3 is TGTGCCAGCAGCCGAACGAGGGGGACTATCGAAGAGACCCAGTACTTC. This gives the protein CASSRTRGTIEETQYF.

This chain joins TRBV4-2 and TRBJ2-1, with TRBD1 as a possible D gene (5 bases). CDR3 length: 13 residues. Looked up from germline, CDR1 is LGHNA and CDR2 is YNFKEQ. Trimming removed 2 bases at V and 8 bases at J, with 10 bases between. CDR3 coding DNA: TGTGCCAGCAGCCAACAGGGCCTCGATGAGCAGTTCTTC. It codes for CASSQQGLDEQFF.

This clonotype was counted at least ten times. This rearrangement joins TRBV12-3 or TRBV12-4 to TRBJ2-3, with D unclear. V lost 6 bases and J lost 6, with 16 bases in between. The CDR3 runs to 14 residues. CDR3: CASRQFRESDTQYF. The CDR3 DNA follows: TGTGCCAGCAGGCAGTTTAGGGAATCGGATACGCAGTATTTT.

This clonotype appeared many times. V gene TRBV15 combines with J gene TRBJ2-5; D might be TRBD2 (5 bases). Germline CDR1 reads LNHNV; CDR2 reads YYDKDF (reference sequence). The CDR3 extends over 14 amino acids. The V end was cut by 4 bases, the J end by 2 bases, with 11 bases between. CDR3 amino acids: CATSTGLEQETQYF. DNA of the CDR3: TGTGCCACCAGCACCGGACTTGAACAAGAGACCCAGTACTTC.

This clonotype was counted many times. This chain joins TRBV24-1 and TRBJ2-1; no definite D call. Germline lookup yields CDR1 KGHDR and CDR2 SFDVKD. The germline V and J ends were trimmed by 9 bases and 0 bases, with 8 bases remaining between them. The CDR3 runs 13 residues. The CDR3 nucleotides read TGTGCCACCGGGGTCTCCTCCTACAATGAGCAGTTCTTC. This encodes CATGVSSYNEQFF.

The chain joins TRBV18 to TRBJ2-7; 9 bases align to TRBD1. The CDR3 covers 14 residues. Per the germline V gene, CDR1 is KGHSH and CDR2 is LQKENI. The V gene end was trimmed by 4 bases and the J gene end by 6 bases; junction bases not matched to a gene: 7. The CDR3 loop is CASSQSRQGVEQYF. CDR3 DNA sequence: TGTGCCAGCTCACAGAGCCGACAGGGGGTCGAGCAGTACTTC.

This clonotype occurred many times. The V gene is TRBV12-3 or TRBV12-4, the J gene TRBJ2-2, with D tentatively TRBD1 (6 bases). The CDR3 is 15 amino acids. Trimming removed 5 bases from V and 0 bases from J, with 10 bases in between. DNA for the CDR3: TGTGCCAGCAGTATTAGGACAGCGAACACCGGGGAGCTGTTTTTT. It translates to CASSIRTANTGELFF.

At least ten counts were recorded for this clonotype. The junction departs from the called germline gene at one end, perhaps through a read error. The V and J genes are TRBV24-1 and TRBJ2-1; possibly TRBD2 for D (5 bases). The germline V gene encodes CDR1 KGHDR and CDR2 SFDVKD. The length of the CDR3 is 13 residues. CDR3 sequence: CATSGLSHNEQFF. The CDR3 DNA follows: TGTGCCACCAGCGGACTCTCCCACAATGAGCAGTTCTTC.

The chain carries TRBV12-3 or TRBV12-4 and TRBJ2-5; a possible D gene is TRBD1 (6 bases). Trimming pared 4 bases from V and 4 bases from J, leaving 19 bases between. The CDR3 is 16 residues long. The CDR3 region has the DNA TGTGCCAGCAGTTCAACAACTGGACAGCCCCCAGAGACCCAGTACTTC. Amino acid sequence: CASSSTTGQPPETQYF.

The chain has TRBV6-1 and TRBJ1-1; D possibly corresponds to TRBD1 (5 bases). Trimming stripped 1 base from V and 7 bases from J, with 10 bases between. The CDR3 contains 13 residues. Germline V gene lookup returns CDR1 MNHNS and CDR2 SASEGT. The CDR3 here is CASSEGGGFEAFF. The DNA of the CDR3 is TGTGCCAGCAGTGAAGGGGGGGGATTTGAAGCTTTCTTT.